This T cell receptor (beta chain) originates from a study of blood T cells in healthy people across ages. Study-level background: There was about one barcoded beta molecule captured by template switching per two T cells. Study-wide results and caveats: Researchers said unsorted PBMCs prevented a conclusive naive versus antigen-experienced comparison.

The use of a sample-barcoded 5' primer and a J-beta primer mix characterized a second PCR of about 6 to 12 cycles. From the 5' RACE reads, TCRdb called clonotypes with MiXCR, one entry per CDR3 protein. In the table there are approximately 830,000 distinct CDR3 sequences, 62% of which are singletons. The CDR3 runs to 16 residues. The germline V gene has CDR1 DFQATT and CDR2 SNEGSKA (reference sequence). Trimming took off 2 bases at V and 0 bases at J, with 15 bases between the two ends. This clonotype was recorded only once. As yet, its antigen is unknown. The chain uses TRBV20-1 and TRBJ2-3; D is perhaps TRBD2 (6 bases). Specimen: blood. This sequence was found in a man aged 25-45 years in good health. CDR3 nucleotides: TGCAGTGCTAGACTGAGCGGGCGCCCTAGCACAGATACGCAGTATTTT. Encoded protein: CSARLSGRPSTDTQYF.